Sequencing of this T cell receptor beta chain was carried out in a study of blood T cell repertoires in COVID-19. On the study more broadly: The United States, Italy and Spain were the sources of the acute and convalescent COVID-19 samples. Sources were T cells, B-cell-depleted T cells, or PBMCs; the material itself was cDNA or gDNA.

Original handling: Using reference gene primer amplification, nucleated cell counts were estimated. The assay was immunoSEQ multiplex PCR, and TCRdb's table has in-frame clones only and misses some. V and J calls and clone size follow that table, whereas D and trimming were derived from the DNA. The table lists approximately 350,000 clones, 88% of them singletons. Seattle patients were enrolled during active infection and followed longitudinally. Per the germline V gene, CDR1 is MRHNA and CDR2 is SNTAGT. Trimming at V came to 5 bases and at J to 4 bases, leaving 3 bases not matched to a gene. The CDR3 has 13 amino acids.

The J gene is TRBJ2-3, the V gene TRBV6-4, with 7 bases matching TRBD2. The receptor comes from a woman between 65 and 79 years old with COVID-19, enrolled during active disease. Sequenced sample: peripheral blood. The CDR3 DNA reads as TGTGCCAGCAGTCCGAGCGGGGCAGATACGCAGTATTTT. Translation: CASSPSGADTQYF.